Listed below are T cell receptor beta chains from one sample, sequenced in a study of blood T cell repertoires in COVID-19. TCRdb's table, derived via immunoSEQ multiplex PCR, lists solely in-frame clones and lacks some. The repertoire consists of about 220,000 clones, with roughly 84% occurring once and the leading ten covering 2% to 2.5%. The sample was peripheral blood. The receptor source for this set is a woman in her sixties with acute or convalescent COVID-19. Both conserved end residues are part of each CDR3. A D gene is named only where the DNA matches it firmly. The size field is filled for only some rows; it gives once, few, many or a size class.

j_gene	v_gene	abundance	d_gene	CDR3nt	CDR3aa
TRBJ1-6	TRBV30	NA	NA	TGTGCCCTCCGCTGGGGGACTAGATCACCCCCCCACTTT	CALRWGTRSPPHF
TRBJ1-1	TRBV7-9	NA	NA	TGTGCCAGCAGCTCTTCCTTGAACACTGAAGCTTTCTTT	CASSSSLNTEAFF
TRBJ2-1	TRBV15	NA	NA	TGTGCCACCAGCAGAGATCCCCCGGGAGTAGCAGGGCGGGACAATGAGCAGTTCTTC	CATSRDPPGVAGRDNEQFF
TRBJ1-5	TRBV30	NA	NA	TGTGCCTGGAGTGTACTGACAGAAGATCAGCCCCAGCATTTT	CAWSVLTEDQPQHF
TRBJ1-1	TRBV19	NA	TRBD1	TGTGCCAGTAGTATTGGACAGGCGACGAACACTGAAGCTTTCTTT	CASSIGQATNTEAFF
TRBJ2-2	TRBV4-2	NA	NA	TGTGCCAGCAGTCCGGGGGCGAACACCGGGGAGCTGTTTTTT	CASSPGANTGELFF
TRBJ1-2	TRBV29-1	NA	TRBD1	TGCAGCGTTGAAAAAGGGACAGGCGGATCCTATGGCTACACCTTC	CSVEKGTGGSYGYTF
TRBJ2-6	TRBV5-6	once	NA	TGTGCCAGCACGGACAGATCTGGGGCCAACGTCCTGACTTTC	CASTDRSGANVLTF
TRBJ2-1	TRBV14	NA	TRBD2	TGTGCCAGCAGCCAAGATTGGGCGGGGGGGCCACACAATGAGCAGTTCTTC	CASSQDWAGGPHNEQFF
TRBJ2-5	TRBV11-1	NA	TRBD2	TGTGCCAGCGGCGGGGGAGAAGAGACCCAGTACTTC	CASGGGEETQYF
TRBJ1-2	TRBV6-2/TRBV6-3	NA	NA	TGTGCCAGCAGTTACTCGATGGCAGGCCCGGGCTACACCTTC	CASSYSMAGPGYTF
TRBJ1-1	TRBV7-9	NA	TRBD1	TGTGCCAGCACCTCCGGCCAGGGGGTGAACACTGAAGCTTTCTTT	CASTSGQGVNTEAFF
TRBJ1-6	TRBV2	NA	NA	TGTGCCAGCAGACAAAAAAATTCACCCCTCCACTTT	CASRQKNSPLHF
TRBJ1-1	TRBV5-1	NA	NA	TGCGCCAGCAGCTTGTCGGTGACAGGCGTCGCTTTCTTT	CASSLSVTGVAFF
TRBJ1-4	TRBV6-5	few	NA	TGTGCCAGCAATCGACAGTATAATGAAAAACTGTTTTTT	CASNRQYNEKLFF
TRBJ2-7	TRBV3-1/TRBV3-2	few	TRBD2	TGTGCCAGCAGCCAAGTAAGACTAGCGGGGGGGCCCTCCTACGAGCAGTACTTC	CASSQVRLAGGPSYEQYF
TRBJ1-6	TRBV5-1	NA	TRBD1	TGCGCCAGCAGCCCGCAGGGGGCGGATTCACCCCTCCACTTT	CASSPQGADSPLHF
TRBJ2-7	TRBV4-2	once	TRBD1	TGTGCCAGCAGCCAAGTAAGGACAGGGGACCACGAGCAGTACTTC	CASSQVRTGDHEQYF
TRBJ1-2	TRBV21-1	NA	NA	TGTGCCAGCAGCAAAGTTCCTAGCAGGGGGCTCTATGGCTACACCTTC	CASSKVPSRGLYGYTF
TRBJ1-1	TRBV18	few	TRBD1	TGTGCCAGCTCGTTTGCGACAGGGAGAATAGCTGAAGCTTTCTTT	CASSFATGRIAEAFF
TRBJ2-7	TRBV9	NA	NA	TGTGCCAGCAGCGTAGGGCGGAGTTCCTACGAGCAGTACTTC	CASSVGRSSYEQYF
TRBJ1-3	TRBV6-5	NA	TRBD1	TGTGCCAGTAGGACAGGGAACTCTGGAAACACCATATATTTT	CASRTGNSGNTIYF
TRBJ2-1	TRBV30	NA	NA	TGTGCCTGGGCCAGGAGGGGAATTTACAATGAGCAGTTCTTC	CAWARRGIYNEQFF
TRBJ1-4	TRBV12-3/TRBV12-4	NA	NA	TGTGCCAGCAGTTTCAGGGCTGAAAAACTGTTTTTT	CASSFRAEKLFF
TRBJ2-2	TRBV11-2	NA	NA	TGTGCCAGCAGCTTAGTAAGGGGTGGTGGCAGGGAGCTGTTTTTT	CASSLVRGGGRELFF
TRBJ2-7	TRBV2	NA	TRBD1	TGTGCCAGCAGCGAAACCCCGGGCGGGGACAGGAATCTTGAGCAGTACTTC	CASSETPGGDRNLEQYF
TRBJ2-6	TRBV3-1/TRBV3-2	NA	NA	TGTGCCAGCAGCCTCAGGATCTCCTCTGGGGCCAACGTCCTGACTTTC	CASSLRISSGANVLTF
TRBJ1-2	TRBV4-1	NA	TRBD1	TGCGCCAGCAGCCCTCCTCAGGGGGCAGGTGTGGCCCCGTTCTATGGCTACACCTTC	CASSPPQGAGVAPFYGYTF
TRBJ2-1	TRBV27	NA	TRBD2	TGTGCCAGCAGTCGGGCGGGGGGGGAGTACAATGAGCAGTTCTTC	CASSRAGGEYNEQFF
TRBJ2-7	TRBV7-9	NA	NA	TGTGCCAGCAGCTTAGGGGTAGCGAGCACCTACGAGCAGTACTTC	CASSLGVASTYEQYF
TRBJ1-6	TRBV5-6	NA	NA	TGTGCCAGCAGCTTATTCGGCGGGGTTTCACCCCTCCACTTT	CASSLFGGVSPLHF
TRBJ2-1	TRBV6-5	NA	NA	TGTGCCAGCAGTTACTCGCGGGACAGTTCCAATGAGCAGTTCTTC	CASSYSRDSSNEQFF
TRBJ2-5	TRBV6-1	few	NA	TGTGCCAGCAGTGAAGCCGGGACTCTCCAGACCCAGTACTTC	CASSEAGTLQTQYF
TRBJ2-7	TRBV7-2	many	TRBD1	TGTGCCAGCAGCTTCCGACAGGGCCACGAGCAGTACTTC	CASSFRQGHEQYF
TRBJ2-3	TRBV4-3	NA	NA	TGCGCCAGCAGCCAAGGGCAGGCTAGCACAGATACGCAGTATTTT	CASSQGQASTDTQYF
TRBJ1-2	TRBV5-6	once	NA	TGTGCCAGCAGCTTGGGGGCCGGGAGCCTGGGCTATGGCTACACCTTC	CASSLGAGSLGYGYTF
TRBJ1-2	TRBV29-1	NA	TRBD1	TGCAGCGTTGAGGACAGGTATGGCTACACCTTC	CSVEDRYGYTF
TRBJ2-2	TRBV11-2	NA	TRBD2	TGTGCCAGCAGCCCCTCAGCGGGGTTCACCGGGGAGCTGTTTTTT	CASSPSAGFTGELFF
TRBJ2-7	TRBV19	few	TRBD1	TGTGCCAGTAGTATGGGACAGGGTCCGGGGGAGCAGTACTTC	CASSMGQGPGEQYF
TRBJ2-7	TRBV5-1	NA	TRBD1	TGCGCCAGCAGCTTGGGGGACAGGGTCGAGCAGTACTTC	CASSLGDRVEQYF